Detailed here is one T cell receptor (beta chain). Profiled with immunoSEQ multiplex PCR; TCRdb holds only in-frame clones, not every one. The data hold 180,000 or so clones, with approximately 80% observed a single time. This record belongs to a study of blood T cell repertoires in COVID-19. J was trimmed by 5 bases and V by 7 bases; bases with no gene match: 9. There are 14 residues in the CDR3. CDR1 and CDR2 from the germline V gene are SGHTA and FQGNSA. The chain joins TRBV7-2 to TRBJ2-5; 8 bases line up with TRBD1. Sequencing was done on a sample of peripheral blood. This TCR derives from a human donor with acute or convalescent COVID-19. The donor label of this sample is uncertain. The CDR3 DNA is TGTGCCAGCACCCCGGGCAGGGGGCGGGAGACCCAGTACTTC. Protein: CASTPGRGRETQYF.